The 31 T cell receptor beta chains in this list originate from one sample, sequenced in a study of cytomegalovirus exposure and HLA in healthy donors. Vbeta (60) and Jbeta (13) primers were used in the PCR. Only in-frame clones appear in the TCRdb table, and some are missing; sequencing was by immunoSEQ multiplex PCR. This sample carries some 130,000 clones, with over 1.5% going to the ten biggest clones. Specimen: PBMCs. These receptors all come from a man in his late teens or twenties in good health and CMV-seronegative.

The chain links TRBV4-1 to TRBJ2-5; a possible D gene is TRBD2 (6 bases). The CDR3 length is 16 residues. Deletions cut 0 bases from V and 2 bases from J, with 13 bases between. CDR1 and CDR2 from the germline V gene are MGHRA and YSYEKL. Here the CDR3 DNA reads TGCGCCAGCAGCCAAGAGGAGGGAACTTTACAAGAGACCCAGTACTTC. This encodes CASSQEEGTLQETQYF.

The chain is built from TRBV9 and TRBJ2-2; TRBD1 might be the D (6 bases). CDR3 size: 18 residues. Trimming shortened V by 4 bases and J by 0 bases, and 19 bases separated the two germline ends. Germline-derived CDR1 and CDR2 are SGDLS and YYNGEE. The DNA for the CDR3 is TGTGCCAGCAGCCCCAACCTACCCGGGACAACGAACACCGGGGAGCTGTTTTTT. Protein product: CASSPNLPGTTNTGELFF. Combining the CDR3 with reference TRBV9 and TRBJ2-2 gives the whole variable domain DSGVTQTPKHLITATGQRVTLRCSPRSGDLSVYWYQQSLDQGLQFLIQYYNGEERAKGNILERFSAQQFPDLHSELNLSSLELGDSALYFCASSPNLPGTTNTGELFFGEGSRLTVL.

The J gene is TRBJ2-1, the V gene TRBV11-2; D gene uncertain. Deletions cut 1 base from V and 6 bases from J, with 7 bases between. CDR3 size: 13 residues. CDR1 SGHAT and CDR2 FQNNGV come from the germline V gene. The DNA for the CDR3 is TGTGCCAGCAGCTTAGTCGTATTCAATGAGCAGTTCTTC. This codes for CASSLVVFNEQFF.

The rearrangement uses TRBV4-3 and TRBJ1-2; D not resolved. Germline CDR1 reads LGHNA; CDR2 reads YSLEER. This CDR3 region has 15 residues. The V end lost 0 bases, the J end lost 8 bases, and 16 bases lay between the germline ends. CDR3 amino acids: CASSQDSGKVLGYTF. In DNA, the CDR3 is TGCGCCAGCAGCCAAGATTCCGGTAAAGTGTTGGGCTACACCTTC.

The CDR3 here is CAWRSGDRSYEQYF. CDR3 DNA: TGTGCCTGGAGGTCGGGGGACCGTTCCTACGAGCAGTACTTC. The chain recombines TRBV30 with TRBJ2-7; a weak D match, TRBD2 (6 bases). Trimming shortened V by 3 bases and J by 1 base, and 13 bases separated the two germline ends. Per germline, CDR1 GTSNPN and CDR2 SVGIG (reference sequence). This CDR3 region has 14 residues. The full variable domain, completed using reference TRBV30 and TRBJ2-7, is SQTIHQWPATLVQPVGSPLSLECTVEGTSNPNLYWYRQAAGRGLQLLFYSVGIGQISSEVPQNLSASRPQDRQFILSSKKLLLSDSGFYLCAWRSGDRSYEQYFGPGTRLTVT.

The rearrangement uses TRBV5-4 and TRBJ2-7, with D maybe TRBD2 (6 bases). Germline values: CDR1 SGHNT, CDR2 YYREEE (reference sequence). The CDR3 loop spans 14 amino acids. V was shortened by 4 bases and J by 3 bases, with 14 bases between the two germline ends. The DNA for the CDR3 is TGTGCCAGCAGCCGGGACTCAACGTACTACGAGCAGTACTTC. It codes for CASSRDSTYYEQYF.

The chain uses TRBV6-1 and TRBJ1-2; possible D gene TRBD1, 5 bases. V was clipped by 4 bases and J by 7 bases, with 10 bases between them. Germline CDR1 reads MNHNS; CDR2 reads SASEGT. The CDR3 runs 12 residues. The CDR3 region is CASSVGGFGYTF. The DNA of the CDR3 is TGTGCCAGCAGTGTCGGGGGATTTGGCTACACCTTC.

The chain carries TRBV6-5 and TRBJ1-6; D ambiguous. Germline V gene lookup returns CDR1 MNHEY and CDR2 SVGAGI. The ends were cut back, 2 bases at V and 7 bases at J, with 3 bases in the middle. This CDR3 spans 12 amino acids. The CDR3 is CASSYINSPLHF. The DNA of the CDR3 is TGTGCCAGCAGTTACATAAATTCACCCCTCCACTTT.

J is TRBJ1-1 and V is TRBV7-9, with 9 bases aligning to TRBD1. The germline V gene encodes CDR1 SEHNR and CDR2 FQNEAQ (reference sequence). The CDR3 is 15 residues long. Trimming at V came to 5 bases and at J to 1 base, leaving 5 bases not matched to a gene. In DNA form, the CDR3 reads TGTGCCAGCAGCACAAACAGGGGGCCGAACACTGAAGCTTTCTTT. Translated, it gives CASSTNRGPNTEAFF.

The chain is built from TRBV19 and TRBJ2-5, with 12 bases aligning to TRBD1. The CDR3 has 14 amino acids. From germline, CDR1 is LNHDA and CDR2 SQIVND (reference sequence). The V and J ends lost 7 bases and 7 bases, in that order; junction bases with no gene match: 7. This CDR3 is CASTPGQGAGTQYF. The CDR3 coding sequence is TGTGCCAGTACCCCGGGACAGGGGGCTGGGACCCAGTACTTC.

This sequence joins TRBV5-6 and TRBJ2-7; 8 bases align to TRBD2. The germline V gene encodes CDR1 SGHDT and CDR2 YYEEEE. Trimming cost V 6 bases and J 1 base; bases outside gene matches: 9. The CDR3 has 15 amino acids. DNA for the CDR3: TGTGCCAGCAAAGAGCGGGAGATGAGTTCCTACGAGCAGTACTTC. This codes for CASKEREMSSYEQYF.

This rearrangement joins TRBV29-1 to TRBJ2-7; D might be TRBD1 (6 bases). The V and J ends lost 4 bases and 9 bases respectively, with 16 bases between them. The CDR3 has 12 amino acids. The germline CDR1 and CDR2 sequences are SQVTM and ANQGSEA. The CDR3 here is CSVGGQVRWQYF. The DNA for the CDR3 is TGCAGCGTTGGGGGACAAGTGCGATGGCAGTACTTC.

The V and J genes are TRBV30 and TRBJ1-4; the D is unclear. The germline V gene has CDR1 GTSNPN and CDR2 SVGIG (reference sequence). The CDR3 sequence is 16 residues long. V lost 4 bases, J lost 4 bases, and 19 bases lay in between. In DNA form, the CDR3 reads TGTGCCTGGAAATTGATTGTTCGGGGAAATAATGAAAAACTGTTTTTT. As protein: CAWKLIVRGNNEKLFF.

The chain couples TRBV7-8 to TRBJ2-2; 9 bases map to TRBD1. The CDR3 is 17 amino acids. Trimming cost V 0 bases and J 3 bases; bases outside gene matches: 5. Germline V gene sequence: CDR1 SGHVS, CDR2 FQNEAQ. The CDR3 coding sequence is TGTGCCAGCAGCTTAGCAGGAGGGACAGGGTACACCGGGGAGCTGTTTTTT. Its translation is CASSLAGGTGYTGELFF. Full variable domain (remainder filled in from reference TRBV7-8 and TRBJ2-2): GAGVSQSPRYKVAKRGQDVALRCDPISGHVSLFWYQQALGQGPEFLTYFQNEAQLDKSGLPSDRFFAERPEGSVSTLKIQRTQQEDSAVYLCASSLAGGTGYTGELFFGEGSRLTVL.

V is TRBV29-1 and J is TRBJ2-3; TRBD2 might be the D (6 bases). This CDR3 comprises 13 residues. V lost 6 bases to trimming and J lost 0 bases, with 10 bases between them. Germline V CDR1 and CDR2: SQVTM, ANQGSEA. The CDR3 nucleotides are TGCAGCGTAGGACTATCCAGCACAGATACGCAGTATTTT. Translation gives CSVGLSSTDTQYF.

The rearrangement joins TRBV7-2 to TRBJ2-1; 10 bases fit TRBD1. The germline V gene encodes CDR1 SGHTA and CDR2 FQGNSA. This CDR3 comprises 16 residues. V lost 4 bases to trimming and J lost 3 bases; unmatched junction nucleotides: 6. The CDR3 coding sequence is TGTGCCAGCAGCTCAGAAGGGACAGGGGTCTACAATGAGCAGTTCTTC. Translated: CASSSEGTGVYNEQFF.

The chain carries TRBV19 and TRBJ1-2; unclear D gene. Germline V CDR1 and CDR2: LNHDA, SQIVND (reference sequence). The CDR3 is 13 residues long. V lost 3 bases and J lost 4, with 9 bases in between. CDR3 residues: CASSIQVTYGYTF. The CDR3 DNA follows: TGTGCCAGTAGTATCCAGGTTACCTATGGCTACACCTTC.

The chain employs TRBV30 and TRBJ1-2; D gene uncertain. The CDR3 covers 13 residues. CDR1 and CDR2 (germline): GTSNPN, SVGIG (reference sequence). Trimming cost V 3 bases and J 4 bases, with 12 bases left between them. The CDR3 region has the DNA TGTGCCTGGAGGGCAGGTTCTTCCTATGGCTACACCTTC. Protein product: CAWRAGSSYGYTF.

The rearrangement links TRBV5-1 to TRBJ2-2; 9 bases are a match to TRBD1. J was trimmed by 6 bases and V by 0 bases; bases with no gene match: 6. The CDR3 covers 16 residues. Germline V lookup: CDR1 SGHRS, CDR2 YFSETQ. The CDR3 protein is CASSLGRQGVPGELFF. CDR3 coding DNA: TGCGCCAGCAGCTTGGGGCGACAGGGGGTACCCGGGGAGCTGTTTTTT. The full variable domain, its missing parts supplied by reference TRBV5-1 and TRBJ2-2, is KAGVTQTPRYLIKTRGQQVTLSCSPISGHRSVSWYQQTPGQGLQFLFEYFSETQRNKGNFPGRFSGRQFSNSRSEMNVSTLELGDSALYLCASSLGRQGVPGELFFGEGSRLTVL.

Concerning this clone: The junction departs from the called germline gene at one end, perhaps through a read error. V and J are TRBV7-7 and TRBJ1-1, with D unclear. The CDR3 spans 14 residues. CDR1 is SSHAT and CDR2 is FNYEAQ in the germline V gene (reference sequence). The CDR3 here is CASTLTEMNTEAFF. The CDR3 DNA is TGTGCTAGCACCTTGACGGAGATGAACACTGAAGCTTTCTTT.

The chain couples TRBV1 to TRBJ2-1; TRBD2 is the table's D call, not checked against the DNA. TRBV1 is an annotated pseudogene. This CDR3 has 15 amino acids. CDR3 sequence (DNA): TGCACCAGCAGCCAAGAATCGTCGGGAGCGCATGAGCAGTTCTTC. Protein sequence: CTSSQESSGAHEQFF.

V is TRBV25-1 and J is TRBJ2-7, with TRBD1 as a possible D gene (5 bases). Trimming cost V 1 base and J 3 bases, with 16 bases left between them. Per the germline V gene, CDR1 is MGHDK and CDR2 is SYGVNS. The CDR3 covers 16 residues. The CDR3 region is CASSESLDTTLYEQYF. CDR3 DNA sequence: TGTGCCAGCAGTGAATCTCTGGACACGACCCTCTACGAGCAGTACTTC.

For the CDR3, the DNA is TGCGCCAGCAGCTTGGTCGTAGGGGGCGAAGGGGCCAACGTCCTGACTTTC. This codes for CASSLVVGGEGANVLTF. V is TRBV5-1 and J is TRBJ2-6; 7 nucleotides line up with TRBD1. The ends lost 0 bases at V and 4 bases at J; junction bases unmatched: 7. The CDR3 spans 17 residues. Per the germline V gene, CDR1 is SGHRS and CDR2 is YFSETQ.

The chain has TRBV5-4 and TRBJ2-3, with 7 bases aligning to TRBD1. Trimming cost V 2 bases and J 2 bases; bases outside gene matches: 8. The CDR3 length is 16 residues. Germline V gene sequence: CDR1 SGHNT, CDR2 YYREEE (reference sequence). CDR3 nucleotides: TGTGCCAGCAGCTTTGAGACAGGGCGCCCCACAGATACGCAGTATTTT. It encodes CASSFETGRPTDTQYF.

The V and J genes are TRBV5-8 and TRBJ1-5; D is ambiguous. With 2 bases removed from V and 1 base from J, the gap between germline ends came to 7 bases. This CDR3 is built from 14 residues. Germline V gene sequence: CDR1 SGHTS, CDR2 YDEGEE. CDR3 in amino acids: CASSLTVSNQPQHF. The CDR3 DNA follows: TGTGCCAGCAGCTTAACTGTCAGCAATCAGCCCCAGCATTTT.

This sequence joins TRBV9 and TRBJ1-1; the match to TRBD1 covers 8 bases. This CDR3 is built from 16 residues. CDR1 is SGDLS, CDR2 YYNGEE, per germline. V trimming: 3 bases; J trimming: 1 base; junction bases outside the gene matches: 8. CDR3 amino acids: CASSEDRQGTNTEAFF. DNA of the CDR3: TGTGCCAGCAGCGAGGACCGACAGGGGACGAACACTGAAGCTTTCTTT. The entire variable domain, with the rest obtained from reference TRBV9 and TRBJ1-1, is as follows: DSGVTQTPKHLITATGQRVTLRCSPRSGDLSVYWYQQSLDQGLQFLIQYYNGEERAKGNILERFSAQQFPDLHSELNLSSLELGDSALYFCASSEDRQGTNTEAFFGQGTRLTVV.

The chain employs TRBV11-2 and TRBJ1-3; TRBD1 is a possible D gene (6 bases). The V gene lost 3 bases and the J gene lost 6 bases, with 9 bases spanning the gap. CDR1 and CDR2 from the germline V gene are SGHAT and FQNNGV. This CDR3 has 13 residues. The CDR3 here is CASSLDSINTIYF. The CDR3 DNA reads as TGTGCCAGCAGCTTGGACAGCATAAACACCATATATTTT.

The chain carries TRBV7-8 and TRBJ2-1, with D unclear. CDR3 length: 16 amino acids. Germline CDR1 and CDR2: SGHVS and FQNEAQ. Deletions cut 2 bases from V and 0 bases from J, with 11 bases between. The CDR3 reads CASSLIATSSYNEQFF. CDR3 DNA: TGTGCCAGCAGCTTAATTGCGACAAGCTCCTACAATGAGCAGTTCTTC.

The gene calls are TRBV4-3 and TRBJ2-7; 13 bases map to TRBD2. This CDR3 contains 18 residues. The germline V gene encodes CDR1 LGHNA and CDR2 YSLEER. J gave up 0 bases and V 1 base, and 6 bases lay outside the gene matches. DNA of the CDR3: TGCGCCAGCAGCCAAGCCGTGGGACTAGCGGGGCCCTCCTACGAGCAGTACTTC. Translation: CASSQAVGLAGPSYEQYF.

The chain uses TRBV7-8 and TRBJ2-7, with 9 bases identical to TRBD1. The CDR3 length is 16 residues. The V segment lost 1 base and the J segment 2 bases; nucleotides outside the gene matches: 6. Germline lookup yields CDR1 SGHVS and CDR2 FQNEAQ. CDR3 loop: CASSLVGTGRAYEQYF. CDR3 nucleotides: TGTGCCAGCAGCTTAGTCGGGACAGGGAGAGCCTACGAGCAGTACTTC.

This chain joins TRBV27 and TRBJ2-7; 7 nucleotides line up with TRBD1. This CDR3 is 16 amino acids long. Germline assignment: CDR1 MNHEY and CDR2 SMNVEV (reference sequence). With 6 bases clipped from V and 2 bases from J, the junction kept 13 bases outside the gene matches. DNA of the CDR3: TGTGCCAGCAGCACTCTTTTGACAGGGTTTCCCTACGAGCAGTACTTC. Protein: CASSTLLTGFPYEQYF.